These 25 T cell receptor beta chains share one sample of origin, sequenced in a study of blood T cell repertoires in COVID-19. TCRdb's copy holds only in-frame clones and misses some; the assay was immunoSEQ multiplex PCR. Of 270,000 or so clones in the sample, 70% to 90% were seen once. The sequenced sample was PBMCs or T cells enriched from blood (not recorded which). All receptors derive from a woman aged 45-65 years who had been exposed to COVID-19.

CDR3 amino acids: CASSLNGQAAYEQYF. The DNA for the CDR3 is TGTGCCAGCAGTTTAAATGGACAGGCAGCCTACGAGCAGTACTTC. J is TRBJ2-7 and V is TRBV27; 7 nucleotides line up with TRBD1. Germline CDR1 MNHEY, CDR2 SMNVEV (reference sequence). The CDR3 has 15 residues. V lost 2 bases and J lost 2; bases outside the gene matches: 6.

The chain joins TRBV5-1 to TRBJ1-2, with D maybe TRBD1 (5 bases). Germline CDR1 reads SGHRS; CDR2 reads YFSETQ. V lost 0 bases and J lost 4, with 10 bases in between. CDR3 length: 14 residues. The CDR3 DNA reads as TGCGCCAGCAGCTTGGAGGGACTGTCCTATGGCTACACCTTC. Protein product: CASSLEGLSYGYTF.

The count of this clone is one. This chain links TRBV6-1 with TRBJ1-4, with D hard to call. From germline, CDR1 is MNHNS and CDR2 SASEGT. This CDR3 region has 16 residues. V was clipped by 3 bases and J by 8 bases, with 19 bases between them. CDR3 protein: CASSDHPWAGIEKLFF. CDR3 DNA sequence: TGTGCCAGCAGTGACCATCCTTGGGCAGGTATCGAAAAACTGTTTTTT.

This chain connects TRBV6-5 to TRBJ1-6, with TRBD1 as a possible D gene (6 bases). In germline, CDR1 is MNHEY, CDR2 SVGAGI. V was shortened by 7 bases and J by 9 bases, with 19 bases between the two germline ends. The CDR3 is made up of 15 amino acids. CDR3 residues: CASTPSDRTSSPLHF. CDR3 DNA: TGTGCCAGCACCCCGTCAGACAGGACATCTTCACCCCTCCACTTT.

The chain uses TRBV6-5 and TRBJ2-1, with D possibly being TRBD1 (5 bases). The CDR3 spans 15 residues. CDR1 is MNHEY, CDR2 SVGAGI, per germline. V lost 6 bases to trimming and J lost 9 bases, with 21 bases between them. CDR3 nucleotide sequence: TGTGCCAGCAGCGACCACGGCAGGGCACAAGGTGAGCAGTTCTTC. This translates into CASSDHGRAQGEQFF.

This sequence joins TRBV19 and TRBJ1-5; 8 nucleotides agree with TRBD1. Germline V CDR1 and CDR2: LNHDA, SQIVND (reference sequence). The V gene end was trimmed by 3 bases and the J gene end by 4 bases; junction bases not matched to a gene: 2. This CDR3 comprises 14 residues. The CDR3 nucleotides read TGTGCCAGTAGTATGGACAGGGATAATCAGCCCCAGCATTTT. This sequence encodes CASSMDRDNQPQHF.

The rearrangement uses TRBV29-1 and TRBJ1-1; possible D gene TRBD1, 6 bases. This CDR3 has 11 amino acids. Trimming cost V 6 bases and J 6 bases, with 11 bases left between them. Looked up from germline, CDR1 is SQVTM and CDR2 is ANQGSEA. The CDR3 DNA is TGCAGCGTCAACAGGGTTGCTGAAGCTTTCTTT. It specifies CSVNRVAEAFF.

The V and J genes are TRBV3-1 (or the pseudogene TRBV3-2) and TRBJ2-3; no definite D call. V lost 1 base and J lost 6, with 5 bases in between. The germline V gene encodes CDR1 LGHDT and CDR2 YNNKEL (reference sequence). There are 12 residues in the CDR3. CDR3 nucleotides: TGTGCCAGCAGCCAAGTAAGCGATACGCAGTATTTT. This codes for CASSQVSDTQYF.

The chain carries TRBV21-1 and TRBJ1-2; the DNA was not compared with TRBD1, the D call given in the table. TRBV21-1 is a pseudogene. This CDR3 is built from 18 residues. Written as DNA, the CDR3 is TGTGCCAGCAGCACTCCAATGGGGACAGCACCTTCTAACTATGGCTACACCTTC. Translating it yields CASSTPMGTAPSNYGYTF.

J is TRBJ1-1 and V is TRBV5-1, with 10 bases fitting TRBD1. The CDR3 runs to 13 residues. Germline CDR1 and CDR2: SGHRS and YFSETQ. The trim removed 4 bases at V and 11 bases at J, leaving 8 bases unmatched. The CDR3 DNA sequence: TGCGCCAGCAGCGTCGGGACAGGGGTTGAGGCTTTCTTT. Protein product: CASSVGTGVEAFF. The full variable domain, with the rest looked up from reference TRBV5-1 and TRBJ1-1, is KAGVTQTPRYLIKTRGQQVTLSCSPISGHRSVSWYQQTPGQGLQFLFEYFSETQRNKGNFPGRFSGRQFSNSRSEMNVSTLELGDSALYLCASSVGTGVEAFFGQGTRLTVV.

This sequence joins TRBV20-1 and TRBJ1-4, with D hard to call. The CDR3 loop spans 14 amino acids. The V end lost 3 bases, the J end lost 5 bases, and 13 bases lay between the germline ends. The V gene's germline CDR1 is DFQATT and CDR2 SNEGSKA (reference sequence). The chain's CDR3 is CSASSHPGNEKLFF. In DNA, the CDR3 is TGCAGTGCTAGTTCACATCCCGGGAATGAAAAACTGTTTTTT.

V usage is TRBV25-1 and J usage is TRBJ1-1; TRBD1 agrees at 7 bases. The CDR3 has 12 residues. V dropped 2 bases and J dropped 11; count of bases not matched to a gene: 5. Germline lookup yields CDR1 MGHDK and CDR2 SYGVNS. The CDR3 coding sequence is TGTGCCAGCAGTGAACCGACAGGGATGGCTTTCTTT. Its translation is CASSEPTGMAFF.

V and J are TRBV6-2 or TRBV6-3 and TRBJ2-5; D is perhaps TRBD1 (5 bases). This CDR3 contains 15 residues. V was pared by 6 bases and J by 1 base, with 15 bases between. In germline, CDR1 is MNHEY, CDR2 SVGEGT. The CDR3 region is CASSNPTGLQETQYF. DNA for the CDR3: TGTGCCAGCAGCAATCCTACAGGCCTCCAAGAGACCCAGTACTTC.

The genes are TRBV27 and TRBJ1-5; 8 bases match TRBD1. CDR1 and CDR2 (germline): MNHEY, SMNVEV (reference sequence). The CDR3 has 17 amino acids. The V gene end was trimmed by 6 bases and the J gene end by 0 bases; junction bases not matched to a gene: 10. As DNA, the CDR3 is TGTGCCAGCAGCCCTAGGACAGGGTCCTATAGCAATCAGCCCCAGCATTTT. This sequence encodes CASSPRTGSYSNQPQHF.

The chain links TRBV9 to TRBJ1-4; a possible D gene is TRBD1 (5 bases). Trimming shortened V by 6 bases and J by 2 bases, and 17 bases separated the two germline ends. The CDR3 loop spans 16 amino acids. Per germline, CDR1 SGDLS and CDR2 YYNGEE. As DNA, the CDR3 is TGTGCCAGCAACCACAGGCGTTCTCCCACTAATGAAAAACTGTTTTTT. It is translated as CASNHRRSPTNEKLFF.

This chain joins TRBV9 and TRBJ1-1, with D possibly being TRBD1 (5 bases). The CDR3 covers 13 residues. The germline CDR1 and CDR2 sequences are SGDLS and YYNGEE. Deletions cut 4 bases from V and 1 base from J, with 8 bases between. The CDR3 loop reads CASSRGRNTEAFF. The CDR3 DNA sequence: TGTGCCAGCAGCCGGGGGAGGAACACTGAAGCTTTCTTT.

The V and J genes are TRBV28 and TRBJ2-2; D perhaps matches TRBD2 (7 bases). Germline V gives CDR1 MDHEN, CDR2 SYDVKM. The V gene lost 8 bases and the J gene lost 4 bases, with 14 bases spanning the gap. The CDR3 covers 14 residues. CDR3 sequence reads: CASRGGGTTGELFF. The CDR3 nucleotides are TGTGCCAGCCGCGGGGGCGGGACCACCGGGGAGCTGTTTTTT.

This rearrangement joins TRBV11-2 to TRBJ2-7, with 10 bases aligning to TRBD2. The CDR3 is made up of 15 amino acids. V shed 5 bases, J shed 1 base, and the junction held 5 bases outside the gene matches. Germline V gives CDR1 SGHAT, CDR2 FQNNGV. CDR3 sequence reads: CASSSSGGISYEQYF. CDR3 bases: TGTGCCAGCAGCAGTAGCGGGGGGATTTCCTACGAGCAGTACTTC.

This CDR3 reads CASSISGRTGTEAFF. DNA for the CDR3: TGTGCCAGTAGTATTTCCGGTAGGACAGGCACTGAAGCTTTCTTT. The chain links TRBV19 to TRBJ1-1; 7 bases map to TRBD1. From germline, CDR1 is LNHDA and CDR2 SQIVND (reference sequence). CDR3 size: 15 residues. V lost 3 bases and J lost 4; bases outside the gene matches: 8.

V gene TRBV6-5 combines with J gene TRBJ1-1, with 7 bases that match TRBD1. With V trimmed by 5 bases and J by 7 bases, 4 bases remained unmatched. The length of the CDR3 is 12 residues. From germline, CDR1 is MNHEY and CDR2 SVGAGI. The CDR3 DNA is TGTGCCAGCAGTCGACAGGGATTTGAAGCTTTCTTT. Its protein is CASSRQGFEAFF.

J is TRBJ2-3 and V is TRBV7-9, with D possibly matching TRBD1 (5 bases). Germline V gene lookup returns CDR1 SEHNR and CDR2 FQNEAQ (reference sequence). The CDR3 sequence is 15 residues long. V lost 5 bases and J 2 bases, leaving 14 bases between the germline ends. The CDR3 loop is CASSPSETATDTQYF. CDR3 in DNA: TGTGCCAGCAGCCCGTCCGAGACAGCCACAGATACGCAGTATTTT.

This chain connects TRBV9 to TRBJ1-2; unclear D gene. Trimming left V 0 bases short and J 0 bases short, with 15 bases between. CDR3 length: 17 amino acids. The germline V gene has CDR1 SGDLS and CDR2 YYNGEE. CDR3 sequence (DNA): TGTGCCAGCAGCGTAGCCCTAGGTGAAATCACTAACTATGGCTACACCTTC. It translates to CASSVALGEITNYGYTF.

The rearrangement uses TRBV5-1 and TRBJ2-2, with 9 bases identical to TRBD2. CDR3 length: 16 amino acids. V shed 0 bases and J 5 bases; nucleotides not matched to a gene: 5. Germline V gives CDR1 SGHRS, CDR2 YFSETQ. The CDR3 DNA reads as TGCGCCAGCAGCTTGGTAGTAGCGGGAGCGACCGGGGAGCTGTTTTTT. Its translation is CASSLVVAGATGELFF.

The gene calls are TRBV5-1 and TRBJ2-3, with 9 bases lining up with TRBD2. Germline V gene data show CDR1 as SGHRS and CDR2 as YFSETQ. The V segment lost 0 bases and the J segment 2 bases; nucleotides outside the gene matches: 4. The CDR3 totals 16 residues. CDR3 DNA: TGCGCCAGCAGCTTGGGGCTAGCGGGGTTCACAGATACGCAGTATTTT. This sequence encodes CASSLGLAGFTDTQYF. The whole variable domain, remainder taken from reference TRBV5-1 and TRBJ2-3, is KAGVTQTPRYLIKTRGQQVTLSCSPISGHRSVSWYQQTPGQGLQFLFEYFSETQRNKGNFPGRFSGRQFSNSRSEMNVSTLELGDSALYLCASSLGLAGFTDTQYFGPGTRLTVL.

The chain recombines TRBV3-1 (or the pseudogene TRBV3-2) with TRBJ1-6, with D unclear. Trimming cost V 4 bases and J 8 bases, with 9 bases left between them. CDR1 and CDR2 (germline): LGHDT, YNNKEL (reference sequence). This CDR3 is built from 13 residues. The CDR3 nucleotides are TGTGCCAGCAGCCCACCGGGTCATTCACCCCTCCACTTT. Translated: CASSPPGHSPLHF.